The rows below give T cell receptor beta chains drawn from one sample of a study of blood T cell repertoires in COVID-19. Libraries were prepared by immunoSEQ multiplex PCR; TCRdb keeps only in-frame clonotypes and omits some of them. This sample has over 150,000 clones, with over 60% found just once. What was sequenced was peripheral blood. The receptors shown here come from an elderly woman with acute or convalescent COVID-19. Both conserved end residues are part of each CDR3. Each record gives: V gene, D gene, clone size, J gene, CDR3 protein, CDR3 DNA. A D gene is named only where the DNA matches it firmly. The size of a clone is reported for some rows only, either as once, few or many, or as a class for expanded clones.

V: TRBV5-1
D: NA
size: NA
J: TRBJ2-3
CDR3: CASSLSGDTQYF
DNA: TGCGCCAGCAGCTTGAGCGGGGATACGCAGTATTTT

V: TRBV7-2
D: TRBD1
size: few
J: TRBJ2-4
CDR3: CASSFSPQGAGAKNIQYF
DNA: TGTGCCAGCAGCTTTTCCCCACAGGGGGCTGGGGCCAAAAACATTCAGTACTTC

V: TRBV4-1
D: NA
size: once
J: TRBJ1-5
CDR3: CASSLQPWGGDVTNQPQHF
DNA: TGCGCCAGCAGCCTCCAACCTTGGGGGGGGGACGTTACCAATCAGCCCCAGCATTTT

V: TRBV6-5
D: TRBD1
size: NA
J: TRBJ1-1
CDR3: CASILQGRNTEAFF
DNA: TGTGCCAGCATTCTACAGGGGCGGAACACTGAAGCTTTCTTT

V: TRBV5-8
D: TRBD1
size: few
J: TRBJ1-5
CDR3: CASSLSRDRVGGNQPQHF
DNA: TGTGCCAGCAGCTTGTCCCGGGACAGGGTGGGGGGCAATCAGCCCCAGCATTTT

V: TRBV27
D: TRBD1
size: NA
J: TRBJ1-6
CDR3: CASSHGQGVPSYNSPLHF
DNA: TGTGCCAGCAGCCACGGACAGGGGGTGCCCTCCTATAATTCACCCCTCCACTTT

V: TRBV27
D: NA
size: NA
J: TRBJ2-7
CDR3: CASSLSGAGGPSYEQYF
DNA: TGTGCCAGCAGTTTATCAGGGGCAGGTGGCCCCTCCTACGAGCAGTACTTC

V: TRBV5-1
D: TRBD1
size: NA
J: TRBJ2-7
CDR3: CASSLTGGFTNEQYF
DNA: TGCGCCAGCAGCTTGACAGGGGGATTCACTAACGAGCAGTACTTC

V: TRBV11-2
D: NA
size: few
J: TRBJ2-7
CDR3: CASSLSAYEQYF
DNA: TGTGCCAGCAGCTTATCGGCCTACGAGCAGTACTTC

V: TRBV6-5
D: NA
size: NA
J: TRBJ1-1
CDR3: CASSPYTNTEAFF
DNA: TGTGCCAGCAGTCCCTATACGAACACTGAAGCTTTCTTT

V: TRBV18
D: TRBD1
size: NA
J: TRBJ2-6
CDR3: CASSPPGGIAGANVLTF
DNA: TGTGCCAGCTCACCACCAGGGGGCATTGCTGGGGCCAACGTCCTGACTTTC

V: TRBV18
D: NA
size: NA
J: TRBJ1-1
CDR3: CASSPRQGQAEAFF
DNA: TGTGCCAGCTCACCCCGGCAGGGTCAGGCTGAAGCTTTCTTT

V: TRBV19
D: TRBD1
size: NA
J: TRBJ2-5
CDR3: CASSPTGTVVETQYF
DNA: TGTGCCAGTAGCCCTACCGGGACAGTGGTGGAGACCCAGTACTTC

V: TRBV29-1
D: TRBD1
size: NA
J: TRBJ1-3
CDR3: CSIAQSGTGSDTIYF
DNA: TGCAGCATTGCGCAATCCGGGACAGGGAGTGACACCATATATTTT

V: TRBV3-1/TRBV3-2
D: NA
size: NA
J: TRBJ2-7
CDR3: CASSQAGTLYPYEQYF
DNA: TGTGCCAGCAGCCAAGCGGGGACACTTTACCCGTACGAGCAGTACTTC

V: TRBV6-2/TRBV6-3
D: NA
size: NA
J: TRBJ1-1
CDR3: CASSYNIGRGENTEAFF
DNA: TGTGCCAGCAGTTATAACATAGGCAGGGGCGAAAACACTGAAGCTTTCTTT

V: TRBV6-5
D: NA
size: NA
J: TRBJ1-2
CDR3: CASSYSAVRGYGYTF
DNA: TGTGCCAGCAGTTACTCGGCGGTGCGTGGCTATGGCTACACCTTC

V: TRBV3-1/TRBV3-2
D: NA
size: once
J: TRBJ1-4
CDR3: CASSLRDRVLFF
DNA: TGTGCCAGCAGCCTCAGGGATAGGGTACTGTTTTTT

V: TRBV18
D: NA
size: once
J: TRBJ1-1
CDR3: CASSPNGRMNTEAFF
DNA: TGTGCCAGCTCACCAAATGGCAGGATGAACACTGAAGCTTTCTTT

V: TRBV24-1
D: TRBD1
size: few
J: TRBJ2-1
CDR3: CATSSAGEGGVLNEQFF
DNA: TGTGCCACCTCGAGTGCTGGGGAAGGGGGCGTATTGAATGAGCAGTTCTTC

V: TRBV3-1/TRBV3-2
D: TRBD2
size: few
J: TRBJ2-1
CDR3: CASSQAGGDNEQFF
DNA: TGTGCCAGCAGCCAAGCGGGAGGGGACAATGAGCAGTTCTTC

V: TRBV19
D: NA
size: NA
J: TRBJ2-7
CDR3: CASSSRVDSYEQYF
DNA: TGTGCCAGTAGCTCGAGGGTGGACTCCTACGAGCAGTACTTC

V: TRBV5-1
D: TRBD1
size: NA
J: TRBJ1-2
CDR3: CASSTEGTGSRGYGYTF
DNA: TGCGCCAGCAGCACGGAGGGGACAGGTAGTAGGGGCTATGGCTACACCTTC

V: TRBV7-2
D: NA
size: many
J: TRBJ2-2
CDR3: CASSLIQGNTGELFF
DNA: TGTGCCAGCAGCTTAATCCAGGGTAACACCGGGGAGCTGTTTTTT

V: TRBV10-3
D: TRBD2
size: NA
J: TRBJ2-3
CDR3: CAISPGAGGHGDTQYF
DNA: TGTGCCATCAGTCCGGGAGCGGGGGGGCATGGAGATACGCAGTATTTT

V: TRBV18
D: TRBD1
size: NA
J: TRBJ1-6
CDR3: CASSPSGQGSYNSPLHF
DNA: TGTGCCAGCTCACCGTCGGGACAGGGGTCCTATAATTCACCCCTCCACTTT

V: TRBV2
D: NA
size: NA
J: TRBJ1-6
CDR3: CASSQLSGNSPLHF
DNA: TGTGCCAGCAGTCAGCTTTCGGGAAACTCACCCCTCCACTTT

V: TRBV2
D: TRBD1
size: NA
J: TRBJ2-1
CDR3: CASMMDRGSYNEQFF
DNA: TGTGCCAGCATGATGGACAGGGGCTCCTACAATGAGCAGTTCTTC

V: TRBV2
D: TRBD1
size: NA
J: TRBJ2-7
CDR3: CASSSGDRGKEYF
DNA: TGTGCCAGCAGTTCTGGCGACAGGGGGAAGGAGTACTTC

V: TRBV2
D: NA
size: NA
J: TRBJ2-3
CDR3: CASVPLGAGGSTDTQYF
DNA: TGTGCCAGCGTCCCTCTCGGGGCAGGGGGGAGCACAGATACGCAGTATTTT

V: TRBV4-3
D: TRBD1
size: many
J: TRBJ1-2
CDR3: CASSHPGQGQGYTF
DNA: TGCGCCAGCAGCCACCCCGGACAGGGACAGGGCTACACCTTC

V: TRBV18
D: NA
size: NA
J: TRBJ1-4
CDR3: CASSPRQLQATNEKLFF
DNA: TGTGCCAGCTCACCCCGACAGCTCCAGGCAACTAATGAAAAACTGTTTTTT

V: TRBV27
D: TRBD1
size: NA
J: TRBJ1-3
CDR3: CASMGTGRNTIYF
DNA: TGTGCCAGCATGGGGACAGGGAGAAACACCATATATTTT

V: TRBV29-1
D: NA
size: NA
J: TRBJ2-3
CDR3: CSVDAREVQDTQYF
DNA: TGCAGCGTTGACGCCCGCGAGGTTCAAGATACGCAGTATTTT

V: TRBV5-1
D: TRBD1
size: few
J: TRBJ1-2
CDR3: CASSLTGDNYGYTF
DNA: TGCGCCAGCAGCTTGACAGGGGATAACTATGGCTACACCTTC

V: TRBV3-1/TRBV3-2
D: TRBD2
size: NA
J: TRBJ2-1
CDR3: CASSQETGGGNEQFF
DNA: TGTGCCAGCAGCCAAGAGACGGGAGGGGGGAATGAGCAGTTCTTC

V: TRBV6-5
D: NA
size: few
J: TRBJ1-1
CDR3: CASTRTGGNTEAFF
DNA: TGTGCCAGCACCCGGACTGGCGGGAACACTGAAGCTTTCTTT